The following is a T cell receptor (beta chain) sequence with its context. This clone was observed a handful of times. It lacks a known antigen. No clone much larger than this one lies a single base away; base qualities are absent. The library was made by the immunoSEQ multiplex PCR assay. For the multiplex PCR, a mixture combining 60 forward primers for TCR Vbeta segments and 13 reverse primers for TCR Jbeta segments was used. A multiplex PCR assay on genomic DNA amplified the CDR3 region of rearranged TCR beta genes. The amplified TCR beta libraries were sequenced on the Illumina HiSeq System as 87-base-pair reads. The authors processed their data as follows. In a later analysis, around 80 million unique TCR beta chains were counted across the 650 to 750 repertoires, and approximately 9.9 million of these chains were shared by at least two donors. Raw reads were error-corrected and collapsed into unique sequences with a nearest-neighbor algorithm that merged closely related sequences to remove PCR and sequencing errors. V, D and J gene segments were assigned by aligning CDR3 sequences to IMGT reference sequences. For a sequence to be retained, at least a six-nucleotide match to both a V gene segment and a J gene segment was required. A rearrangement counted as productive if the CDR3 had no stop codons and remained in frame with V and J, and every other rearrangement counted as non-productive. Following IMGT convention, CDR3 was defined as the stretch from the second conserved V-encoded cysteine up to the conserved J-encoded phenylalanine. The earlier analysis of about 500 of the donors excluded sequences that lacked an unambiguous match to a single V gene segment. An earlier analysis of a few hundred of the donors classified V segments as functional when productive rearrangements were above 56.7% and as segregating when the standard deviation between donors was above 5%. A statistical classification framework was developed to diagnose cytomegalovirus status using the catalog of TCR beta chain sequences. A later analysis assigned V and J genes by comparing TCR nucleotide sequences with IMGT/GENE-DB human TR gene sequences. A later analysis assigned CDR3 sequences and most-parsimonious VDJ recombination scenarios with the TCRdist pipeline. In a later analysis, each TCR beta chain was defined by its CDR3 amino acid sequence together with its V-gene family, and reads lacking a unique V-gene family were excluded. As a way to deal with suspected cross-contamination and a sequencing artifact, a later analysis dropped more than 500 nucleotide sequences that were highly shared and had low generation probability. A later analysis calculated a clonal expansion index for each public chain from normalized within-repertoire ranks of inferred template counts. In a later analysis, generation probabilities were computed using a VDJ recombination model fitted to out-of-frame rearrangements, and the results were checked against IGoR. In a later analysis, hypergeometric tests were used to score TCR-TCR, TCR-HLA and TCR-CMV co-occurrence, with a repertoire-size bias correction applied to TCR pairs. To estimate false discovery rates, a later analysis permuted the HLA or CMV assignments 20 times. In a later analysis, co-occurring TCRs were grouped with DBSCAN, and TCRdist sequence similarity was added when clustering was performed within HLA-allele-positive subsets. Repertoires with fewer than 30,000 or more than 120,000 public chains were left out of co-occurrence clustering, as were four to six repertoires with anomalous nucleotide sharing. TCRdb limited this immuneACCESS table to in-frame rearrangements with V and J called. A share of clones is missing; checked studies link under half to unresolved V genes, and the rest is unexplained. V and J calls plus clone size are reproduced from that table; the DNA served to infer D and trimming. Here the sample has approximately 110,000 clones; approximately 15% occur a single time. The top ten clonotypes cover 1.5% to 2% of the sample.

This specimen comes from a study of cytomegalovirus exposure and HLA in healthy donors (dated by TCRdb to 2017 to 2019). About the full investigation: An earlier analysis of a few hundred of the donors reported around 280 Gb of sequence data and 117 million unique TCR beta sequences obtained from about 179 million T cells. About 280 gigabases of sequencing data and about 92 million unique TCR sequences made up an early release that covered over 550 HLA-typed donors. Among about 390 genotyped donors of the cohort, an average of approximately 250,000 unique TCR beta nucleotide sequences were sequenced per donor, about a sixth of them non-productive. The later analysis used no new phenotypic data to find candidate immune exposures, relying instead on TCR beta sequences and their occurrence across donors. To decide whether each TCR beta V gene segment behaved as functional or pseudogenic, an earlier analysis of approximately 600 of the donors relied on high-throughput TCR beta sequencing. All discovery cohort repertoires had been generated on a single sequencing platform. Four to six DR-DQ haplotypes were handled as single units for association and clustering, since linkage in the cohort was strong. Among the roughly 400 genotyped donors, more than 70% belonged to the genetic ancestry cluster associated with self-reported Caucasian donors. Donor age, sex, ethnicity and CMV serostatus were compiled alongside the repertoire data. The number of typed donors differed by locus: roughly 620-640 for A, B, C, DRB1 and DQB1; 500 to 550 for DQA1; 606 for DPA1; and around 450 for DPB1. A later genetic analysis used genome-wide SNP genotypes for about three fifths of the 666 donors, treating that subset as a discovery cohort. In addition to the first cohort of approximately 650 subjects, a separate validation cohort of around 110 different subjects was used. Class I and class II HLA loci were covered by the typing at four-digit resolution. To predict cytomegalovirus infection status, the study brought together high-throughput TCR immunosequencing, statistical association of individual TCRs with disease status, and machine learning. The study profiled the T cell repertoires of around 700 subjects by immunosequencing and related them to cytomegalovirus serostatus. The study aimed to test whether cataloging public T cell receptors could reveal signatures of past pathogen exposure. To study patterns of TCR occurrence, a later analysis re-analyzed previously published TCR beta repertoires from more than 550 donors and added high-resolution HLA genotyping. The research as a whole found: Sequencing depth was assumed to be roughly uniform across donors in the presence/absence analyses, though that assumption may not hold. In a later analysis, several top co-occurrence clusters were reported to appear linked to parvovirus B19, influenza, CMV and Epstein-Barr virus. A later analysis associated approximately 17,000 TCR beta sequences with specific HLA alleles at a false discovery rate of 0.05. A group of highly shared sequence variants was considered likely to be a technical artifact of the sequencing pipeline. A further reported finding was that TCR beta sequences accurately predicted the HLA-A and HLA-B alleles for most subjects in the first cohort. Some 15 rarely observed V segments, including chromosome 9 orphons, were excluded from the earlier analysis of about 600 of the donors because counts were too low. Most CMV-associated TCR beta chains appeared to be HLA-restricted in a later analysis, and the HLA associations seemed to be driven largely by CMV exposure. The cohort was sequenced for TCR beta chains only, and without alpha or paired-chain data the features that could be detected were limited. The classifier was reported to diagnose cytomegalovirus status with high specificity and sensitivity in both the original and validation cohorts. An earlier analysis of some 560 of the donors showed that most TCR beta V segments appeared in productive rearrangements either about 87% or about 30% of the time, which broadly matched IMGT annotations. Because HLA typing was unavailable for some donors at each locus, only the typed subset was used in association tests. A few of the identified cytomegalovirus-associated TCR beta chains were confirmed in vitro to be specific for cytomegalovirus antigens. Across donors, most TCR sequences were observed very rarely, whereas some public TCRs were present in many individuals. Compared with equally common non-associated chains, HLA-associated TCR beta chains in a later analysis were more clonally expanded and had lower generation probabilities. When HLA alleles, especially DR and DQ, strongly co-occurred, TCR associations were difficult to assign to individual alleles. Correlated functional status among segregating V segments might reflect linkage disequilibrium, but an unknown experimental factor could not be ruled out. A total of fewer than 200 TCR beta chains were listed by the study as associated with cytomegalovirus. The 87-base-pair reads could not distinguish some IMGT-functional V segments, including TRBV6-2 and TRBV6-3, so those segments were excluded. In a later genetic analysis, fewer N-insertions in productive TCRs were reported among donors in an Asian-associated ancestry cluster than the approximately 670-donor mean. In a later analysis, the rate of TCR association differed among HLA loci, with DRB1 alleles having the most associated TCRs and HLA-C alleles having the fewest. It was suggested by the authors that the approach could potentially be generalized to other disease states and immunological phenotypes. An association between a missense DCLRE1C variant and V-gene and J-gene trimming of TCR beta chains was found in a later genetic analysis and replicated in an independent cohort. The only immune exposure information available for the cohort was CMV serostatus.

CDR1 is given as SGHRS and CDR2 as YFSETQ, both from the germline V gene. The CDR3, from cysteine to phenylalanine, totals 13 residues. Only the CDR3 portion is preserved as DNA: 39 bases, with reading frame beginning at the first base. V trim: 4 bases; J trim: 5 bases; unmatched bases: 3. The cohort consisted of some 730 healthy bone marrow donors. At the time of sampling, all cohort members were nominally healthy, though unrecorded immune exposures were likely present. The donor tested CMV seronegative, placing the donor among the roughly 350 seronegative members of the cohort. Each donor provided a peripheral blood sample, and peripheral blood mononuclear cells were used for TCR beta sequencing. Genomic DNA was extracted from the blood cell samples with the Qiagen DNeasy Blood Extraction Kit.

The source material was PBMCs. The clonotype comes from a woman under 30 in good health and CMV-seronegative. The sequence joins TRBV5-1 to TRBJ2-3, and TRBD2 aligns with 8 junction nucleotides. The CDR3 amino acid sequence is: CASSRTSLDTQYF. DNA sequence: TGCGCCAGCAGCCGGACTAGCTTAGATACGCAGTATTTT.